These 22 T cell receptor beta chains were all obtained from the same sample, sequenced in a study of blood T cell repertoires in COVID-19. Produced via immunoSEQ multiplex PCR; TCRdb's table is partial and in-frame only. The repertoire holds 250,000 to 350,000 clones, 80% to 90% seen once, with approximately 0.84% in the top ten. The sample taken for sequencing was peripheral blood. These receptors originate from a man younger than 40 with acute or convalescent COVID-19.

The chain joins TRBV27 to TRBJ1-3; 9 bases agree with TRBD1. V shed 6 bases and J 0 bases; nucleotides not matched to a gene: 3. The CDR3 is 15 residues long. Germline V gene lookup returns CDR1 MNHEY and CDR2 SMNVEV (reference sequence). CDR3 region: CASRATGGSGNTIYF. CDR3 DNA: TGTGCCAGCAGGGCGACAGGGGGCTCTGGAAACACCATATATTTT.

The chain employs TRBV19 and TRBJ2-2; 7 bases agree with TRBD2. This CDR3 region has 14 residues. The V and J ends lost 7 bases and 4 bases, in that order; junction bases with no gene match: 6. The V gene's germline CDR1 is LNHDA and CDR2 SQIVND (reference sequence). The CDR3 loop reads CASTSGTVTGELFF. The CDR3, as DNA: TGTGCCAGTACCAGCGGGACGGTCACCGGGGAGCTGTTTTTT.

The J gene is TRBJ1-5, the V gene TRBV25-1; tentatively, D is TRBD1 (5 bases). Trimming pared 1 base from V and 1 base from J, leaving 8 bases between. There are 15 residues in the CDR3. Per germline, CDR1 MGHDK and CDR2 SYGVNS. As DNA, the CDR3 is TGTGCCAGCAGTGAATCAGGGTGGAGCAATCAGCCCCAGCATTTT. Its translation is CASSESGWSNQPQHF.

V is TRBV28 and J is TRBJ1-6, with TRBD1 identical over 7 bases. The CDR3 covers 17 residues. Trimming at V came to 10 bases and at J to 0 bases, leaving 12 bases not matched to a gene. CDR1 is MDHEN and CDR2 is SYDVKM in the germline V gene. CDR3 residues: CATCRTGGGSYNSPLHF. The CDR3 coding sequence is TGTGCCACCTGCCGGACAGGCGGTGGCTCCTATAATTCACCCCTCCACTTT.

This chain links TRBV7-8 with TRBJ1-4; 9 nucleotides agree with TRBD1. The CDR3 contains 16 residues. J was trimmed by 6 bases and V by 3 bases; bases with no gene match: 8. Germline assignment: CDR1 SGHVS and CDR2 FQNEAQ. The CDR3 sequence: CASSLLDRGGDEKLFF. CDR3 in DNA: TGTGCCAGCAGCTTGCTAGACAGGGGGGGGGATGAAAAACTGTTTTTT.

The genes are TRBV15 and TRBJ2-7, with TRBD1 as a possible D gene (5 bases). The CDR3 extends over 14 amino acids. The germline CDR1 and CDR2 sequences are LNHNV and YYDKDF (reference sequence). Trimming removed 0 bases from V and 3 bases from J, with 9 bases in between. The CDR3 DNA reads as TGTGCCACCAGCAGAGATAGGGGTGGCTACGAGCAGTACTTC. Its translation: CATSRDRGGYEQYF.

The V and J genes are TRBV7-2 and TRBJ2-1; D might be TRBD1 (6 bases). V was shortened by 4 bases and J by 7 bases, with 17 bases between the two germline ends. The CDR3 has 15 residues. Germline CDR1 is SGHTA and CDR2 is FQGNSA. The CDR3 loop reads CASSSRKGQLNEQFF. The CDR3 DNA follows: TGTGCCAGCAGCTCGAGGAAAGGACAGCTTAATGAGCAGTTCTTC. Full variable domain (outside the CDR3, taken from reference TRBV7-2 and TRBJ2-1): GAGVSQSPSNKVTEKGKDVELRCDPISGHTALYWYRQSLGQGLEFLIYFQGNSAPDKSGLPSDRFSAERTGGSVSTLTIQRTQQEDSAVYLCASSSRKGQLNEQFFGPGTRLTVL.

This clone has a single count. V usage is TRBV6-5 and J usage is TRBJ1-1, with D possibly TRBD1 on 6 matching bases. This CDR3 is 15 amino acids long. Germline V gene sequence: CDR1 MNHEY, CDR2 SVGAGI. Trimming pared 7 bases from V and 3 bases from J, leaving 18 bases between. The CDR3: CASNNRAGEYTEAFF. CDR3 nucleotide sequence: TGTGCCAGCAACAACAGGGCGGGGGAGTACACTGAAGCTTTCTTT.

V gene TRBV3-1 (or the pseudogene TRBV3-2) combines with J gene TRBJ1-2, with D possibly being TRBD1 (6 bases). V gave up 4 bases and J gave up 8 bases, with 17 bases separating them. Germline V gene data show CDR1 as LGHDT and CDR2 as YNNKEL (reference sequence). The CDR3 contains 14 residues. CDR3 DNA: TGTGCCAGCAGCCCCCCCCAGGGGCTGAGGGGCTACACCTTC. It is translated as CASSPPQGLRGYTF.

The CDR3 region is CASSWGLAGSNPSTDTQYF. The DNA for the CDR3 is TGCGCCAGCAGCTGGGGACTAGCGGGCTCCAATCCTAGCACAGATACGCAGTATTTT. V is TRBV5-1 and J is TRBJ2-3; 12 nucleotides agree with TRBD2. With 3 bases clipped from V and 0 bases from J, the junction kept 11 bases outside the gene matches. Germline V gives CDR1 SGHRS, CDR2 YFSETQ. The CDR3 covers 19 residues. Looking up the rest from reference TRBV5-1 and TRBJ2-3 gives the full variable domain: KAGVTQTPRYLIKTRGQQVTLSCSPISGHRSVSWYQQTPGQGLQFLFEYFSETQRNKGNFPGRFSGRQFSNSRSEMNVSTLELGDSALYLCASSWGLAGSNPSTDTQYFGPGTRLTVL.

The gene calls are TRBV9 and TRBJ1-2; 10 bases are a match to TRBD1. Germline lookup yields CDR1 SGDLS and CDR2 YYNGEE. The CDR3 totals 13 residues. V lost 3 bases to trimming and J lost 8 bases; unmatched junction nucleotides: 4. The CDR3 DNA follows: TGTGCCAGCAGCGCGACAGGGGGCGCCGGCTACACCTTC. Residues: CASSATGGAGYTF.

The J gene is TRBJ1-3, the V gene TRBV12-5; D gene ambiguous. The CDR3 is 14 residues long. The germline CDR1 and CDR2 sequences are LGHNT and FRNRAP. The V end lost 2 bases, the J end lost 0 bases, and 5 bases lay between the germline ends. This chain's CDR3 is CASGLSASGNTIYF. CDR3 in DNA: TGTGCTAGTGGTTTGAGCGCCTCTGGAAACACCATATATTTT.

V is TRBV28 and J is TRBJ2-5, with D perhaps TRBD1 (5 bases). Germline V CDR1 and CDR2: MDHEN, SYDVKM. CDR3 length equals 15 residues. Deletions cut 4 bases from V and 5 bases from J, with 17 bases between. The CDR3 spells CASSSLTGSSETQYF. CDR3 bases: TGTGCCAGCAGTTCCCTCACAGGTTCGAGTGAGACCCAGTACTTC.

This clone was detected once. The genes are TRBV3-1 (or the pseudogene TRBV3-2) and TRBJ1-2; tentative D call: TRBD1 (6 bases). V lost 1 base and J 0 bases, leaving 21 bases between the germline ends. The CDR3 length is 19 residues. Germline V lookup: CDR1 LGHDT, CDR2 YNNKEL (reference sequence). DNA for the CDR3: TGTGCCAGCAGCCAAGGCAGGGACACGTCCACCTATACTAACTATGGCTACACCTTC. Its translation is CASSQGRDTSTYTNYGYTF.

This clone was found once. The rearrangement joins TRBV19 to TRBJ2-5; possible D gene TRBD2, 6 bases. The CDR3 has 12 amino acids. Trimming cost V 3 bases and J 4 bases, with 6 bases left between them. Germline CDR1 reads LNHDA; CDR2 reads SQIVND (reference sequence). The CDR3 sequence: CASSIGRETQYF. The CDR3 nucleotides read TGTGCCAGTAGTATCGGGAGAGAGACCCAGTACTTC. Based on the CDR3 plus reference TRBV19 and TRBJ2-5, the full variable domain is DGGITQSPKYLFRKEGQNVTLSCEQNLNHDAMYWYRQDPGQGLRLIYYSQIVNDFQKGDIAEGYSVSREKKESFPLTVTSAQKNPTAFYLCASSIGRETQYFGPGTRLLVL.

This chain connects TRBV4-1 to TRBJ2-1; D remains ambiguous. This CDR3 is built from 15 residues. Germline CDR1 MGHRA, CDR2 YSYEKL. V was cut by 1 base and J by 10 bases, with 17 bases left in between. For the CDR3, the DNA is TGCGCCAGCAGCCAAGTGTCTAGTTCGGTTGAGGAGCAGTTCTTC. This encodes CASSQVSSSVEEQFF.

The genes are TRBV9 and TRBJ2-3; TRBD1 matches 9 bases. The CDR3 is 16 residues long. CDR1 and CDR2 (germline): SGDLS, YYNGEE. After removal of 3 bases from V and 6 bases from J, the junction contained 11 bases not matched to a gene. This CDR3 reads CASSATGGPPQDTQYF. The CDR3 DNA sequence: TGTGCCAGCAGCGCGACAGGGGGACCCCCCCAGGATACGCAGTATTTT.

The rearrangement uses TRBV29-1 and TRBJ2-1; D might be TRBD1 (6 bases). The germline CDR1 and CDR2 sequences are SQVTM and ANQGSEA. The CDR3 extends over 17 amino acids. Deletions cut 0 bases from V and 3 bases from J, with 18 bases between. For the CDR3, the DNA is TGCAGCGTTGAAGATACAGGGAATTTTTTTTTCTACAATGAGCAGTTCTTC. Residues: CSVEDTGNFFFYNEQFF.

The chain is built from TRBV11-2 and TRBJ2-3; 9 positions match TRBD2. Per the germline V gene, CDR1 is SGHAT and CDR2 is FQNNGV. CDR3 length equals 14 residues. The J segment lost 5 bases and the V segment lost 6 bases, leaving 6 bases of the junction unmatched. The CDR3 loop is CASRVSGSGDTQYF. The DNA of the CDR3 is TGTGCCAGCAGGGTTAGCGGGAGTGGAGATACGCAGTATTTT.

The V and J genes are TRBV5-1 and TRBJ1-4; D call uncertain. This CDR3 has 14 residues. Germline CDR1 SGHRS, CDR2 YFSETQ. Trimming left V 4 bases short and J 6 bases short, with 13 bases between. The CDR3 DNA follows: TGCGCCAGCAGCCCCCTGGGGAGGGATGAAAAACTGTTTTTT. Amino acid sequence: CASSPLGRDEKLFF.

This CDR3 is CATSRGQVESGANVLTF. The CDR3 region has the DNA TGTGCCACGAGCAGGGGGCAAGTAGAATCTGGGGCCAACGTCCTGACTTTC. The chain uses TRBV19 and TRBJ2-6; 8 bases match TRBD1. V shed 10 bases and J 1 base; nucleotides not matched to a gene: 12. This CDR3 spans 17 amino acids. CDR1 is LNHDA, CDR2 SQIVND, per germline (reference sequence).

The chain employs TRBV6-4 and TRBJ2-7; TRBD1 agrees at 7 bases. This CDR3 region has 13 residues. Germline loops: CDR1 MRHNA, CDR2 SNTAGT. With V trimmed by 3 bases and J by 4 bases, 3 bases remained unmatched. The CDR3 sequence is CASSEDRAYEQYF. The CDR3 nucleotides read TGTGCCAGCAGTGAAGACAGGGCTTACGAGCAGTACTTC.